This record looks at one T cell receptor beta chain sequence and its context. Clones were read by immunoSEQ multiplex PCR, and TCRdb kept only the in-frame ones, dropping some. The top ten hold more than 8% of the sample, which has tens of thousands of clones, roughly four fifths seen once. These data come from a study of blood T cell repertoires in COVID-19. As for the study in general: Both acute and convalescent COVID-19 samples were obtained from the United States, Italy and Spain.

The CDR3 runs 15 residues. CDR1 MDHEN and CDR2 SYDVKM come from the germline V gene. V was pared by 2 bases and J by 4 bases, with 9 bases between. Sequenced material: peripheral blood. The receptor was isolated from a woman of 80 years or more with acute or convalescent COVID-19. This chain links TRBV28 with TRBJ2-6; D might be TRBD1 (5 bases). As DNA, the CDR3 is TGTGCCAGCAGTTTAGTAGGGGCCGGGGCCAACGTCCTGACTTTC. Amino acid sequence: CASSLVGAGANVLTF.